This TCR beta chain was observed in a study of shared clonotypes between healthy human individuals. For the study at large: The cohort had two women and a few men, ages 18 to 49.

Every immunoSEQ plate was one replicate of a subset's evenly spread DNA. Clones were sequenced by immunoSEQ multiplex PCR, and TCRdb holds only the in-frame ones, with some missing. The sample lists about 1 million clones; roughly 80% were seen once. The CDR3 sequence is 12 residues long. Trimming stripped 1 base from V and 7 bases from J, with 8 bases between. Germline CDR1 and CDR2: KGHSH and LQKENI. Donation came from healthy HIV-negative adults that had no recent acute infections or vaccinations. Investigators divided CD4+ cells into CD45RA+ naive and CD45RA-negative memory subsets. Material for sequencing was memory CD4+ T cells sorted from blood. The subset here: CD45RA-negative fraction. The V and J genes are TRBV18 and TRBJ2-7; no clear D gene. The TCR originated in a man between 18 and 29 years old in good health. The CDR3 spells CASSPQGWEQYF. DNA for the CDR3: TGTGCCAGCTCACCACAGGGTTGGGAGCAGTACTTC.